Listed below are T cell receptor beta chains from one sample, sequenced in a study of T cell responses to AZD1222 COVID-19 vaccine. Produced via immunoSEQ multiplex PCR; TCRdb's table is partial and in-frame only. This table holds some 120,000 clones, 88% found once. The sequenced sample was peripheral blood, obtained on day 0 of AZD1222 vaccination. Source of these receptors: an adult in good health. Each CDR3 is given with its conserved first and last residue. The order of the fields is V gene, D gene, J gene, clone size, CDR3 protein, CDR3 DNA. The D gene is left open where the match is weak. Not all rows give a size; the values are once, few, many and, for expanded clones, a class.

v_gene: TRBV5-8; d_gene: .; j_gene: TRBJ2-7; abundance: .; CDR3aa: CASSPDSPTSYEQYF; CDR3nt: TGTGCCAGCAGCCCGGACAGTCCCACCTCCTACGAGCAGTACTTC
v_gene: TRBV21-1; d_gene: .; j_gene: TRBJ2-7; abundance: .; CDR3aa: CASSKDGVSSYEQYF; CDR3nt: TGTGCCAGCAGCAAAGATGGGGTGAGCTCCTACGAGCAGTACTTC
v_gene: TRBV7-7; d_gene: .; j_gene: TRBJ2-5; abundance: once; CDR3aa: CASSLGQWETQYF; CDR3nt: TGTGCTAGCAGCTTAGGACAGTGGGAGACCCAGTACTTC
v_gene: TRBV6-1; d_gene: TRBD1; j_gene: TRBJ2-7; abundance: .; CDR3aa: CASSEIQGAGEQYF; CDR3nt: TGTGCCAGCAGTGAAATACAGGGGGCAGGCGAGCAGTACTTC
v_gene: TRBV5-4; d_gene: .; j_gene: TRBJ1-4; abundance: .; CDR3aa: CASSSQGPNEKLFF; CDR3nt: TGTGCCAGCAGCTCACAGGGACCTAATGAAAAACTGTTTTTT
v_gene: TRBV29-1; d_gene: .; j_gene: TRBJ2-7; abundance: once; CDR3aa: CSVGLAYEQYF; CDR3nt: TGCAGCGTGGGACTTGCCTACGAGCAGTACTTC
v_gene: TRBV6-5; d_gene: TRBD2; j_gene: TRBJ2-7; abundance: .; CDR3aa: CASRMGLADYEQYF; CDR3nt: TGTGCCAGCAGGATGGGACTAGCGGACTACGAGCAGTACTTC
v_gene: TRBV11-2; d_gene: .; j_gene: TRBJ2-7; abundance: .; CDR3aa: CASGTYEQYF; CDR3nt: TGTGCCAGCGGGACCTACGAGCAGTACTTC
v_gene: TRBV5-1; d_gene: .; j_gene: TRBJ1-1; abundance: .; CDR3aa: CASSTQQGSVATEAFF; CDR3nt: TGCGCCAGCAGCACCCAACAGGGATCGGTGGCCACTGAAGCTTTCTTT
v_gene: TRBV28; d_gene: .; j_gene: TRBJ1-2; abundance: .; CDR3aa: CASSLLNYGYTF; CDR3nt: TGTGCCAGCAGTTTGCTTAACTATGGCTACACCTTC
v_gene: TRBV7-8; d_gene: .; j_gene: TRBJ2-4; abundance: once; CDR3aa: CASSFDLLAKNIQYF; CDR3nt: TGTGCCAGCAGCTTTGACCTATTAGCCAAAAACATTCAGTACTTC
v_gene: TRBV7-9; d_gene: .; j_gene: TRBJ1-1; abundance: .; CDR3aa: CASSPKARLNTEAFF; CDR3nt: TGTGCCAGCAGTCCGAAGGCGCGGTTGAACACTGAAGCTTTCTTT
v_gene: TRBV7-9; d_gene: .; j_gene: TRBJ1-2; abundance: .; CDR3aa: CASSLSGVGYGYTF; CDR3nt: TGTGCCAGCAGCCTTTCAGGGGTCGGCTATGGCTACACCTTC
v_gene: TRBV29-1; d_gene: .; j_gene: TRBJ2-5; abundance: .; CDR3aa: CSVRGSEETQYF; CDR3nt: TGCAGCGTTCGTGGGTCGGAAGAGACCCAGTACTTC
v_gene: TRBV2; d_gene: TRBD1; j_gene: TRBJ2-7; abundance: .; CDR3aa: CASSEEKGQGYVQYF; CDR3nt: TGTGCCAGCAGTGAAGAAAAGGGACAGGGGTACGTGCAGTACTTC
v_gene: TRBV7-8; d_gene: .; j_gene: TRBJ1-1; abundance: .; CDR3aa: CASSFSATLMNTEAFF; CDR3nt: TGTGCCAGCAGCTTTTCGGCAACTCTAATGAACACTGAAGCTTTCTTT
v_gene: TRBV5-5; d_gene: TRBD1; j_gene: TRBJ1-2; abundance: .; CDR3aa: CASSTGEKLGGYTF; CDR3nt: TGTGCCAGCAGCACAGGGGAGAAGTTAGGTGGCTACACCTTC
v_gene: TRBV19; d_gene: .; j_gene: TRBJ1-2; abundance: .; CDR3aa: CASSIQFYGYTF; CDR3nt: TGTGCCAGTAGTATTCAGTTCTATGGCTACACCTTC
v_gene: TRBV7-8; d_gene: .; j_gene: TRBJ2-7; abundance: .; CDR3aa: CASSLSRFYEQYF; CDR3nt: TGTGCCAGCAGCTTATCTAGGTTCTACGAGCAGTACTTC
v_gene: TRBV19; d_gene: TRBD1; j_gene: TRBJ2-1; abundance: .; CDR3aa: CAPKSSDRAKSYNEQFF; CDR3nt: TGTGCCCCAAAGTCCTCTGACAGGGCGAAATCCTACAATGAGCAGTTCTTC
v_gene: TRBV6-5; d_gene: .; j_gene: TRBJ2-1; abundance: .; CDR3aa: CASSSNNEQFF; CDR3nt: TGTGCCAGCAGTTCCAACAATGAGCAGTTCTTC
v_gene: TRBV7-3; d_gene: .; j_gene: TRBJ1-1; abundance: once; CDR3aa: CASSTPGVTEAFF; CDR3nt: TGTGCCAGCAGCACCCCAGGGGTCACTGAAGCTTTCTTT
v_gene: TRBV28; d_gene: .; j_gene: TRBJ1-4; abundance: once; CDR3aa: CASSIPQSVGFNEKLFF; CDR3nt: TGTGCCAGCAGTATCCCACAGAGCGTCGGGTTTAATGAAAAACTGTTTTTT
v_gene: TRBV5-1; d_gene: .; j_gene: TRBJ1-1; abundance: once; CDR3aa: CASSPVDSMNTEAFF; CDR3nt: TGCGCCAGCAGCCCCGTGGACAGCATGAACACTGAAGCTTTCTTT
v_gene: TRBV11-3; d_gene: TRBD1; j_gene: TRBJ2-7; abundance: .; CDR3aa: CASSLEPGTGGDYEQYF; CDR3nt: TGTGCCAGCAGCTTGGAACCTGGGACAGGGGGAGACTACGAGCAGTACTTC
v_gene: TRBV28; d_gene: TRBD2; j_gene: TRBJ2-1; abundance: once; CDR3aa: CASIDSGGAVNEQFF; CDR3nt: TGTGCCAGCATCGATAGCGGGGGGGCAGTCAATGAGCAGTTCTTC
v_gene: TRBV6-5; d_gene: .; j_gene: TRBJ1-1; abundance: .; CDR3aa: CASSYPGRGDTEAFF; CDR3nt: TGTGCCAGCAGTTACCCTGGTCGGGGGGACACTGAAGCTTTCTTT
v_gene: TRBV7-6; d_gene: TRBD1; j_gene: TRBJ2-3; abundance: .; CDR3aa: CASSLAAGTVISTSTDTQYF; CDR3nt: TGTGCCAGCAGCTTAGCGGCCGGGACAGTAATCTCAACTAGCACAGATACGCAGTATTTT
v_gene: TRBV21-1; d_gene: .; j_gene: TRBJ2-1; abundance: .; CDR3aa: CASSKESTSGRTPRFF; CDR3nt: TGTGCCAGCAGCAAAGAATCTACTAGCGGGAGGACCCCTCGGTTCTTC
v_gene: TRBV5-1; d_gene: .; j_gene: TRBJ1-4; abundance: few; CDR3aa: CASSLVPLTNEKLFF; CDR3nt: TGCGCCAGCAGCTTGGTCCCCCTCACTAATGAAAAACTGTTTTTT
v_gene: TRBV30; d_gene: .; j_gene: TRBJ1-2; abundance: .; CDR3aa: CAWSRDPRYGYTF; CDR3nt: TGTGCCTGGAGCCGGGACCCCCGCTATGGCTACACCTTC
v_gene: TRBV6-6; d_gene: .; j_gene: TRBJ1-1; abundance: .; CDR3aa: CASLFRTPEAFF; CDR3nt: TGTGCCAGTTTGTTTAGGACCCCTGAAGCTTTCTTT
v_gene: TRBV5-5; d_gene: .; j_gene: TRBJ1-3; abundance: .; CDR3aa: CASSLQGDSGNTIYF; CDR3nt: TGTGCCAGCAGTCTGCAGGGAGACTCTGGAAACACCATATATTTT
v_gene: TRBV19; d_gene: .; j_gene: TRBJ2-1; abundance: .; CDR3aa: CASSIGTSSYNEQFF; CDR3nt: TGTGCCAGTAGTATAGGCACTAGCAGCTACAATGAGCAGTTCTTC
v_gene: TRBV10-2; d_gene: TRBD1; j_gene: TRBJ1-6; abundance: .; CDR3aa: CASKVRTGVRSPLHF; CDR3nt: TGCGCCAGCAAAGTAAGGACAGGGGTTCGTTCACCCCTCCACTTT
v_gene: TRBV27; d_gene: .; j_gene: TRBJ2-7; abundance: once; CDR3aa: CASSPLPGARAEQYF; CDR3nt: TGTGCCAGCAGCCCACTCCCGGGGGCGCGTGCCGAGCAGTACTTC
v_gene: TRBV15; d_gene: .; j_gene: TRBJ2-1; abundance: .; CDR3aa: CATSRDSAGEDEQFF; CDR3nt: TGTGCCACCAGCAGAGATTCGGCAGGTGAGGATGAGCAGTTCTTC
v_gene: TRBV19; d_gene: .; j_gene: TRBJ2-5; abundance: .; CDR3aa: CASSPTQGTQETQYF; CDR3nt: TGTGCCAGTAGCCCAACCCAGGGAACCCAAGAGACCCAGTACTTC
v_gene: TRBV28; d_gene: .; j_gene: TRBJ1-2; abundance: .; CDR3aa: CASGIGGNVDYGYTF; CDR3nt: TGTGCCAGCGGAATAGGGGGGAACGTTGACTATGGCTACACCTTC
v_gene: TRBV5-1; d_gene: TRBD1; j_gene: TRBJ1-2; abundance: .; CDR3aa: CASSLSGTGEAYGYTF; CDR3nt: TGCGCCAGCAGCTTGTCCGGGACAGGGGAGGCCTATGGCTACACCTTC
v_gene: TRBV9; d_gene: .; j_gene: TRBJ2-7; abundance: .; CDR3aa: CASSVDVYEQYF; CDR3nt: TGTGCCAGCAGCGTAGACGTCTACGAGCAGTACTTC
v_gene: TRBV6-4; d_gene: .; j_gene: TRBJ1-5; abundance: few; CDR3aa: CASSDSPDGNQPQHF; CDR3nt: TGTGCCAGCAGTGACTCACCGGACGGGAATCAGCCCCAGCATTTT
v_gene: TRBV28; d_gene: .; j_gene: TRBJ1-4; abundance: .; CDR3aa: CASSLIGVDEKLFF; CDR3nt: TGTGCCAGCAGTTTAATAGGGGTGGATGAAAAACTGTTTTTT
v_gene: TRBV5-4; d_gene: TRBD1; j_gene: TRBJ2-1; abundance: .; CDR3aa: CASSATGGAEGDEQFF; CDR3nt: TGTGCCAGCAGCGCAACAGGGGGCGCGGAAGGCGATGAGCAGTTCTTC
v_gene: TRBV30; d_gene: TRBD1; j_gene: TRBJ1-2; abundance: .; CDR3aa: CAQVVPGGYGYTF; CDR3nt: TGTGCCCAAGTGGTGCCAGGGGGCTATGGCTACACCTTC
v_gene: TRBV10-2; d_gene: .; j_gene: TRBJ1-3; abundance: once; CDR3aa: CASSEGGSGNTIYF; CDR3nt: TGCGCCAGCAGTGAAGGGGGCTCTGGAAACACCATATATTTT
v_gene: TRBV19; d_gene: TRBD1; j_gene: TRBJ2-1; abundance: .; CDR3aa: CASRPLTGSYNEQFF; CDR3nt: TGTGCCAGTAGACCTTTGACAGGGTCCTACAATGAGCAGTTCTTC
v_gene: TRBV3-1/TRBV3-2; d_gene: .; j_gene: TRBJ1-4; abundance: .; CDR3aa: CASSKTSSNEKLFF; CDR3nt: TGTGCCAGCAGCAAAACTTCGAGTAATGAAAAACTGTTTTTT
v_gene: TRBV27; d_gene: .; j_gene: TRBJ1-1; abundance: once; CDR3aa: CASSLPGGRTEAFF; CDR3nt: TGTGCCAGCAGTCTCCCTGGGGGGCGGACTGAAGCTTTCTTT
v_gene: TRBV6-6; d_gene: .; j_gene: TRBJ1-2; abundance: .; CDR3aa: CASKGNSIYGYTF; CDR3nt: TGTGCCAGCAAGGGAAACAGTATCTATGGCTACACCTTC
v_gene: TRBV6-5; d_gene: .; j_gene: TRBJ2-7; abundance: .; CDR3aa: CASRGHLGSYEQYF; CDR3nt: TGTGCCAGCAGGGGACACCTGGGGTCCTACGAGCAGTACTTC
v_gene: TRBV19; d_gene: .; j_gene: TRBJ1-2; abundance: .; CDR3aa: CASSMREKPVGGYTF; CDR3nt: TGTGCCAGTAGTATGAGGGAGAAGCCGGTGGGTGGCTACACCTTC
v_gene: TRBV5-1; d_gene: TRBD1; j_gene: TRBJ2-7; abundance: .; CDR3aa: CASSGLGTGSSYEQYF; CDR3nt: TGCGCCAGCAGCGGACTAGGGACAGGGTCATCCTACGAGCAGTACTTC
v_gene: TRBV5-6; d_gene: .; j_gene: TRBJ2-3; abundance: once; CDR3aa: CASSVGLDSTDTQYF; CDR3nt: TGTGCCAGCAGCGTTGGACTGGATAGCACAGATACGCAGTATTTT
v_gene: TRBV11-2; d_gene: .; j_gene: TRBJ2-3; abundance: .; CDR3aa: CASSLVGARGGRITQYF; CDR3nt: TGTGCCAGCAGCTTAGTGGGGGCGAGGGGCGGGAGAATTACGCAGTATTTT